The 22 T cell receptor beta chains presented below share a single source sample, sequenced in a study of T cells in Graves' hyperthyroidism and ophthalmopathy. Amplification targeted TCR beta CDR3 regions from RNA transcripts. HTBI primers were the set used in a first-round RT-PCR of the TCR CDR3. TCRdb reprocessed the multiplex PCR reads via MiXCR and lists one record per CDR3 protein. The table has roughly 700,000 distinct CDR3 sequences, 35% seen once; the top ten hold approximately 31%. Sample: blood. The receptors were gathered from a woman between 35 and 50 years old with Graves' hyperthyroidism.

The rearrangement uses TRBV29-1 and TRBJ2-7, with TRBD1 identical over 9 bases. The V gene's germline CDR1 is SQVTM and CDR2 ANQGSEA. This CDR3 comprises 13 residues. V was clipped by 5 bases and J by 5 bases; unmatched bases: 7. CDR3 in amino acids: CSVTGTGYDEQYF. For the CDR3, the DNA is TGCAGCGTTACCGGGACAGGGTACGACGAGCAGTACTTC.

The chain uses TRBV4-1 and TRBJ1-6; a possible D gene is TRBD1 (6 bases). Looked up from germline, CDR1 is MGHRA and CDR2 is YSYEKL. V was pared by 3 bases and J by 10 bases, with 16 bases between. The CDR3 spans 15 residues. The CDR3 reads CASSQLAGVRSPLHF. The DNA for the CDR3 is TGCGCCAGCAGCCAGCTCGCAGGGGTTCGGTCACCCCTCCACTTT.

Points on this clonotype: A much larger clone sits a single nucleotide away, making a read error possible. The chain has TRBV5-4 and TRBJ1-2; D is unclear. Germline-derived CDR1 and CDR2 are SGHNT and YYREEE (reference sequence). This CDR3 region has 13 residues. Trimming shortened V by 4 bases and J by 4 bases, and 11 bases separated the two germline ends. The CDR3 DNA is TGTGCCAGCAGCCGGTCTTTCGTCTATGGCTACACCTTC. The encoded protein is CASSRSFVYGYTF.

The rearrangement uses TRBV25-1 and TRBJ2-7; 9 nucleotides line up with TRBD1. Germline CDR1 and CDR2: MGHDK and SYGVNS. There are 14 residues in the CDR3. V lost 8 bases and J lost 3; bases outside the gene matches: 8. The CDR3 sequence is CASVEPGQGYEQYF. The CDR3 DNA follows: TGTGCCAGCGTCGAGCCGGGACAGGGCTACGAGCAGTACTTC.

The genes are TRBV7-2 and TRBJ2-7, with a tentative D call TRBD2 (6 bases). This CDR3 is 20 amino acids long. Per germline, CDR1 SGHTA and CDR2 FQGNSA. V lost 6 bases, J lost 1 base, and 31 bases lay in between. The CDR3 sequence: CASSHGGKGRGFIWSYEQYF. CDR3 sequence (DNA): TGTGCCAGCAGTCACGGCGGGAAGGGGCGCGGGTTTATTTGGTCCTACGAGCAGTACTTC.

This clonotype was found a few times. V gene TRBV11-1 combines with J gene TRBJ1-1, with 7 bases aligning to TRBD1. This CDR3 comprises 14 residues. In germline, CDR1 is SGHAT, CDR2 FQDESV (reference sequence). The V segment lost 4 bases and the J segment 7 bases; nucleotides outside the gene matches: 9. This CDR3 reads CASSSTRTGFEAFF. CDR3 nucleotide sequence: TGTGCCAGCAGCTCCACCCGGACAGGTTTTGAAGCTTTCTTT.

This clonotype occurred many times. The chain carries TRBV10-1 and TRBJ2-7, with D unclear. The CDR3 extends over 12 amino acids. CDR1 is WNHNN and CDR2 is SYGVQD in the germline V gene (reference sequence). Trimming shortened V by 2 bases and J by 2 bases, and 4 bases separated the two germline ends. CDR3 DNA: TGCGCCAGCAGTGAGGGTCCCTACGAGCAGTACTTC. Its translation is CASSEGPYEQYF.

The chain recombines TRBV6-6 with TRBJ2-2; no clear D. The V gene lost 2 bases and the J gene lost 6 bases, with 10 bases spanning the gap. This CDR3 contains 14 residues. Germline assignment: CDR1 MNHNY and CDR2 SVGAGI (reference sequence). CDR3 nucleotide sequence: TGTGCCAGCAGTTACGCCGAGGTTTCCGGGGAGCTGTTTTTT. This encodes CASSYAEVSGELFF.

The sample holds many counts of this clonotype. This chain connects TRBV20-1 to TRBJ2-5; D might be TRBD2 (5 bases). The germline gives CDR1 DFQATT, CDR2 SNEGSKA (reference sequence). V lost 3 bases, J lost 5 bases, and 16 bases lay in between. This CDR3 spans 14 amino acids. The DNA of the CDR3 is TGCAGTGCTAGTCCGGGTCTACGGAGGGAGACCCAGTACTTC. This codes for CSASPGLRRETQYF.

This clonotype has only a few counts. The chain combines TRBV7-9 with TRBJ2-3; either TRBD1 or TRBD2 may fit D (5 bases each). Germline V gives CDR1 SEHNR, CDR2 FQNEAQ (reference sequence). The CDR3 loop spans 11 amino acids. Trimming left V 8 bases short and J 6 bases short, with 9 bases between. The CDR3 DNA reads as TGTGCCAGCCGAGGGGCGGATACGCAGTATTTT. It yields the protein CASRGADTQYF.

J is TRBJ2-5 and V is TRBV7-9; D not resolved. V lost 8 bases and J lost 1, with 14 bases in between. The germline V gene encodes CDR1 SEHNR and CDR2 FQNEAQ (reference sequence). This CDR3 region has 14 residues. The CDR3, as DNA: TGTGCCAGCGGACGAAACTGGGTCCAAGAGACCCAGTACTTC. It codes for CASGRNWVQETQYF.

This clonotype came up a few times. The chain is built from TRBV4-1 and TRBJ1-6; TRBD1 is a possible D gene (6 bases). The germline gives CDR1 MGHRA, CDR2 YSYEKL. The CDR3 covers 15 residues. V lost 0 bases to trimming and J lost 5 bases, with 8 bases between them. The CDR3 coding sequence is TGCGCCAGCAGCCAAGATCGGACAGATAATTCACCCCTCCACTTT. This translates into CASSQDRTDNSPLHF.

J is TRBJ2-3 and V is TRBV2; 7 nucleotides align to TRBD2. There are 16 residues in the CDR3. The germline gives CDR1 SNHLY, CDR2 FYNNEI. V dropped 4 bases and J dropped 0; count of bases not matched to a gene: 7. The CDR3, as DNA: TGTGCCAGCAGTGCACGGAGCGGGGAGAGCACAGATACGCAGTATTTT. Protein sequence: CASSARSGESTDTQYF. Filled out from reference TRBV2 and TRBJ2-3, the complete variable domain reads EPEVTQTPSHQVTQMGQEVILRCVPISNHLYFYWYRQILGQKVEFLVSFYNNEISEKSEIFDDQFSVERPDGSNFTLKIRSTKLEDSAMYFCASSARSGESTDTQYFGPGTRLTVL.

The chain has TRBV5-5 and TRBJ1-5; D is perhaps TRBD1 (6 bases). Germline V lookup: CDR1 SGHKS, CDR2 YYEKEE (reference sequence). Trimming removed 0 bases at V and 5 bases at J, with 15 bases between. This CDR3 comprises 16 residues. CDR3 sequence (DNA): TGTGCCAGCAGCTTGGGGACGGGGGCGAGAGATCAGCCCCAGCATTTT. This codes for CASSLGTGARDQPQHF.

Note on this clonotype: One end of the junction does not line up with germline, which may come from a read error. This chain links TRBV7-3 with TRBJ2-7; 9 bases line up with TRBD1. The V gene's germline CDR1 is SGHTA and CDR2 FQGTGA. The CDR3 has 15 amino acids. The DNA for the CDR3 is TGCGCCAGCAGCCCAACGGACAGGGGTGACTACGAGCAGTACTTC. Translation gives CASSPTDRGDYEQYF. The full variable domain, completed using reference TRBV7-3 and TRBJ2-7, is GAGVSQTPSNKVTEKGKYVELRCDPISGHTALYWYRQSLGQGPEFLIYFQGTGAADDSGLPNDRFFAVRPEGSVSTLKIQRTERGDSAVYLCASSPTDRGDYEQYFGPGTRLTVT.

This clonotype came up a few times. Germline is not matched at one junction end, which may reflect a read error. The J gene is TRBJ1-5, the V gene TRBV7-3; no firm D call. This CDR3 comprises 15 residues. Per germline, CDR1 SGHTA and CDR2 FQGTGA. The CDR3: CASSLIFSVGQPQHF. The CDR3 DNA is TGTGCCAGCAGTTTAATCTTCAGTGTAGGTCAGCCCCAGCATTTT.

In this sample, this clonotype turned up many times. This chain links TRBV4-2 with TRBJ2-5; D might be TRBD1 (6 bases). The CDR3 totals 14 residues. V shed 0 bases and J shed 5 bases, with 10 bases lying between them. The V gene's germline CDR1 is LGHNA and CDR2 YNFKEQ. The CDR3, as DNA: TGTGCCAGCAGCCAAGATCAGGGGTTGGAGACCCAGTACTTC. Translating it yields CASSQDQGLETQYF.

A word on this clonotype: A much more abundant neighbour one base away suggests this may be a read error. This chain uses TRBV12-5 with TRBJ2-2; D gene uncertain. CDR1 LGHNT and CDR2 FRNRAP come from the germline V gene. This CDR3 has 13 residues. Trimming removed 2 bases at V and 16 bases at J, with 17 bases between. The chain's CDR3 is CASGLSLSEVPFF. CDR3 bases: TGTGCTAGTGGTTTGTCCCTAAGTGAAGTGCCGTTTTTT.

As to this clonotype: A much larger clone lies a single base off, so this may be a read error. CDR3 in amino acids: CASSVEPGDERYF. CDR3 sequence (DNA): TGTGCCAGCAGCGTAGAACCGGGAGACGAGCGGTACTTC. This chain connects TRBV9 to TRBJ2-7, with D possibly being TRBD2 (6 bases). CDR3 length: 13 amino acids. Germline-derived CDR1 and CDR2 are SGDLS and YYNGEE.

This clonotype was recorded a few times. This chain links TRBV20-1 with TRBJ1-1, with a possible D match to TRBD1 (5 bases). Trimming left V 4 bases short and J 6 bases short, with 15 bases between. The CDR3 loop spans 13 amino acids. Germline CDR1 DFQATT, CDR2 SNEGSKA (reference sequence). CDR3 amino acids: CSATEYRLSEAFF. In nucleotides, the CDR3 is TGCAGTGCTACCGAATACAGGCTTTCTGAAGCTTTCTTT.

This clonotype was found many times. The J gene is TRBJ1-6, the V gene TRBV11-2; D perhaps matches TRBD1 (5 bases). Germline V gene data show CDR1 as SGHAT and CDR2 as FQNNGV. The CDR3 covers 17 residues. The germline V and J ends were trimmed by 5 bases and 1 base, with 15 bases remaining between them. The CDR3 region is CASSNLGAVSYNSPLHF. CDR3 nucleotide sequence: TGTGCCAGCAGCAACCTCGGGGCAGTATCCTATAATTCACCCCTCCACTTT.

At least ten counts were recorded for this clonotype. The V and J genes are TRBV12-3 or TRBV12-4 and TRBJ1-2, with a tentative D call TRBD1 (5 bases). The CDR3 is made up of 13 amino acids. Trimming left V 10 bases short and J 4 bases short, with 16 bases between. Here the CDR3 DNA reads TGTGCCATCGGAGGGGTCGGCCTCTATGGCTACACCTTC. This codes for CAIGGVGLYGYTF.